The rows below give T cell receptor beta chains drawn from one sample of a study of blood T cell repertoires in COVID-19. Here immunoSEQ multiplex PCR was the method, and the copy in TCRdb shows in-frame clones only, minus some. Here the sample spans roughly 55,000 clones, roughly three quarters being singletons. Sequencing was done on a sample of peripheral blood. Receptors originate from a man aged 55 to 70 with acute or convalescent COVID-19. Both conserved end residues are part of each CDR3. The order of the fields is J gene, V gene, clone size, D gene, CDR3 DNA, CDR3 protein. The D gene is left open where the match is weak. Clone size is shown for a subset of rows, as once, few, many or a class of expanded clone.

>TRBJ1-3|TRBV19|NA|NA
TGTGCCACCCGGACAGCTGGAAACACCATATATTTT
CATRTAGNTIYF
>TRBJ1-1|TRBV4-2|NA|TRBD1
TGTGCCAGCAGCCAAATCGCCCAGGGGGCCACTGAAGCTTTCTTT
CASSQIAQGATEAFF
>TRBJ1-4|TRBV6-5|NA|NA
TGTGCCAGCAGTTACCGTGAAAAACTGTTTTTT
CASSYREKLFF
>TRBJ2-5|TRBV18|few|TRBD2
TGTGCCAGCTCACCGACCTTCACTAGCGGGGGGTTAAGTAAAGAGACCCAGTACTTC
CASSPTFTSGGLSKETQYF
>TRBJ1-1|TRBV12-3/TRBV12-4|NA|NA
TGTGCCAGCAGTCTCGACAGATACACTGAAGCTTTCTTT
CASSLDRYTEAFF
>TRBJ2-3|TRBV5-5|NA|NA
TGTGCCAGCAGCTCCCCAGGATACGGCACAGATACGCAGTATTTT
CASSSPGYGTDTQYF
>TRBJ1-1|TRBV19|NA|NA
TGTGCCAGTAGCCGGTATGCTGAAGCTTTCTTT
CASSRYAEAFF
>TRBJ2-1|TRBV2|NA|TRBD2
TGTGCCAGCAGTGTAAGGGCTAGCGGGGGGGGAACCTACAATGAGCAGTTCTTC
CASSVRASGGGTYNEQFF
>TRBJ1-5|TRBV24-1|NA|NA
TGTGCCACCAGTGATTTCCAGGGAAACAGCAATCAGCCCCAGCATTTT
CATSDFQGNSNQPQHF
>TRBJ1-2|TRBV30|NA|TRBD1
TGTGCCTTCACCCGGGACAGATTTTATGGCTACACCTTC
CAFTRDRFYGYTF
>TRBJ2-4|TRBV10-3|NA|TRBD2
TGTGCCATCAGTGAGTCCCGGCCCTCGGCGGGGGTCAAAAACATTCAGTACTTC
CAISESRPSAGVKNIQYF
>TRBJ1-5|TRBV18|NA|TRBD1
TGTGCCAGCTCACCAAGGGGACAGGGTAATCAGCCCCAGCATTTT
CASSPRGQGNQPQHF
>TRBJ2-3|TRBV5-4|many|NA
TGTGCCAGCAGTCCGGTGGGGCCTAGTACGCAGTATTTT
CASSPVGPSTQYF
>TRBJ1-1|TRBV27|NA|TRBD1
TGTGCCAGCAGTCCTAGACAGGGTAGTGTAGCTTTCTTT
CASSPRQGSVAFF
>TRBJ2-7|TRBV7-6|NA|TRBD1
TGTGCCAGCAGCTTAGCCGGGACAGGGGACTACGAGCAGTACTTC
CASSLAGTGDYEQYF
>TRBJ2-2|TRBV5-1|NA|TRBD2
TGCGCCAGCAGCTTTGACTCTACAGCGGGGGGTCGGACCGGGGAGCTGTTTTTT
CASSFDSTAGGRTGELFF
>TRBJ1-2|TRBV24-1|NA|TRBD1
TGTGCCGCCTCGTCCACAGGGGAAGGCTACACCTTC
CAASSTGEGYTF
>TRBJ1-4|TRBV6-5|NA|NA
TGTGCCAGCAGCCCGGGAGGGCTGGGGGAAAAACTGTTTTTT
CASSPGGLGEKLFF
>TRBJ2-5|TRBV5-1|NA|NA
TGCGCCAGCAGCTTAACAGAAGAGACCCAGTACTTC
CASSLTEETQYF
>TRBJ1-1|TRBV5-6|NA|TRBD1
TGTGCCAGCAGCTTCCCGGACAGGGCGACTGAAGCTTTCTTT
CASSFPDRATEAFF
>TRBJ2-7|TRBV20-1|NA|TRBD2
TGCAGTGCGACTAGCGCCTACGAGCAGTACTTC
CSATSAYEQYF
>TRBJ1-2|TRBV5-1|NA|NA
TGCGCCAGCAGCTTGCGCAATCCTGTAGAATATGGCTACACCTTC
CASSLRNPVEYGYTF